A single sample is the source of the 8 T cell receptor beta chains below, sequenced in a study of CD8 T cells in Susac syndrome. The RNA, about 0.5 to 1 ug, was put through reverse transcription using random hexamers. TCRdb re-analysed the immunoSEQ multiplex PCR reads in MiXCR, keeping a single row per CDR3 protein. The repertoire consists of about 300,000 distinct CDR3 sequences, with about 88% occurring once and the leading ten covering 0.18%. The sample consisted of CD8+ T cells from PBMCs. These receptors all stem from a human donor with multiple sclerosis.

This chain joins TRBV9 and TRBJ2-2, with 7 bases matching TRBD2. The germline V gene has CDR1 SGDLS and CDR2 YYNGEE. The CDR3 covers 17 residues. Germline trimming cut 4 bases from V and 5 bases from J; bases unmatched to any gene: 14. CDR3 in amino acids: CASSPRGLPILTGELFF. The CDR3 DNA is TGTGCCAGCAGCCCCCGGGGACTACCGATCTTGACCGGGGAGCTGTTTTTT.

V gene TRBV25-1 combines with J gene TRBJ2-2; TRBD2 matches 8 bases. Germline CDR1 is MGHDK and CDR2 is SYGVNS. The CDR3 extends over 13 amino acids. V lost 5 bases, J lost 7 bases, and 3 bases stayed unmatched. This CDR3 reads CASSRGRIGELFF. The CDR3 coding sequence is TGTGCCAGCAGTCGCGGGAGGATCGGGGAGCTGTTTTTT.

This clonotype was picked up one time. The chain has TRBV3-1 and TRBJ2-2; 8 bases match TRBD2. V was clipped by 2 bases and J by 1 base; unmatched bases: 3. The CDR3 runs to 16 residues. Germline CDR1 reads LGHDT; CDR2 reads YNNKEL (reference sequence). The CDR3, as DNA: TGTGCCAGCAGCCAACGGCTAGCGGGGAACACCGGGGAGCTGTTTTTT. Protein product: CASSQRLAGNTGELFF.

V is TRBV20-1 and J is TRBJ2-7; D unclear. Germline lookup yields CDR1 DFQATT and CDR2 SNEGSKA (reference sequence). V was shortened by 6 bases and J by 5 bases, with 17 bases between the two germline ends. The CDR3 has 13 amino acids. The CDR3 is CSAKAILENEQYF. In DNA, the CDR3 is TGCAGTGCCAAAGCGATACTGGAAAACGAGCAGTACTTC.

This chain uses TRBV6-2 or TRBV6-3 with TRBJ2-7; D is unresolved. The CDR3 is 12 amino acids. The germline CDR1 and CDR2 sequences are MNHEY and SVGEGT. V was trimmed by 3 bases and J by 2 bases, leaving 5 bases between them. CDR3 nucleotides: TGTGCCAGCAGTTATGGAACCTACGAGCAGTACTTC. The encoded protein is CASSYGTYEQYF.

The chain is built from TRBV30 and TRBJ1-2, with D possibly matching TRBD1 (5 bases). Trimming left V 0 bases short and J 4 bases short, with 12 bases between. The CDR3 loop spans 14 amino acids. Germline V gene sequence: CDR1 GTSNPN, CDR2 SVGIG (reference sequence). In nucleotides, the CDR3 is TGTGCCTGGAGTGTTACGACAGAGAGCTATGGCTACACCTTC. It specifies CAWSVTTESYGYTF.

V is TRBV12-5 and J is TRBJ2-5; D uncertain. This CDR3 comprises 18 residues. Between the trimmed V and J ends, which lost 0 bases and 1 base, there was a span of 18 bases. Germline loops: CDR1 LGHNT, CDR2 FRNRAP. The CDR3 region has the DNA TGTGCTAGTGGTTTGGTACCATTGGGAATCAACCCCCAAGAGACCCAGTACTTC. Translation: CASGLVPLGINPQETQYF.

This chain links TRBV6-4 with TRBJ1-2; 7 bases align to TRBD1. From germline, CDR1 is MRHNA and CDR2 SNTAGT. V was clipped by 2 bases and J by 8 bases; unmatched bases: 14. The CDR3 totals 16 residues. The CDR3 region is CASSDPTDKGARGYTF. The CDR3 coding sequence is TGTGCCAGCAGTGACCCTACAGACAAGGGGGCGAGAGGCTACACCTTC.